This T cell receptor beta chain was sequenced during a study of cytomegalovirus exposure and HLA in healthy donors (dated by TCRdb to 2016 to 2017). Turning to the overall study: An earlier analysis of approximately 640 of the donors reported approximately 290 Gb of sequence data and more than 90 million unique TCR beta sequences from about 179 million T cells. Donor age, sex, ethnicity and CMV serostatus were compiled together with the repertoire data. Across 398 genotyped donors of the cohort, an average of about 240,000 unique TCR beta nucleotide sequences per donor were sequenced, and roughly a sixth of those sequences were non-productive. A later analysis re-analyzed previously published TCR beta repertoires from approximately 670 donors and added high-resolution HLA genotyping to study TCR occurrence patterns. To predict cytomegalovirus infection status, the study combined high-throughput TCR immunosequencing, statistical association of individual TCRs with disease status, and machine learning. Using immunosequencing, the study profiled T cell repertoires from 500 to 800 subjects and related those repertoires to cytomegalovirus serostatus. The study was designed to test whether signatures of past pathogen exposure could be identified by cataloging public T cell receptors. To decide whether each TCR beta V gene segment behaved as functional or pseudogenic, an earlier analysis of fewer than 750 of the donors relied on high-throughput TCR beta sequencing. Four to six DR-DQ haplotypes were handled as single units for association and clustering, since linkage in the cohort was strong. All discovery cohort repertoires had been generated using a single sequencing platform. Roughly 300 gigabases of sequencing data and approximately 91 million unique TCR sequences made up an early release that covered 500 to 650 HLA-typed donors. In addition to the first cohort of around 670 subjects, a separate validation cohort of 100 to 150 different subjects was used. A later genetic analysis took genome-wide SNP genotypes for about three fifths of the 666 donors and used that subset as a discovery cohort. Rather than drawing on any new phenotypic data, the later analysis identified candidate immune exposures from TCR beta sequences and the way those sequences occurred across donors. Of the roughly 390 genotyped donors, roughly 85% fell in the genetic ancestry cluster associated with self-reported Caucasian donors. The number of typed donors differed by locus: 629-630 for A, B, C, DRB1 and DQB1; approximately 520 for DQA1; fewer than 610 for DPA1; and about 450 for DPB1. Both class I and class II loci were covered by HLA typing, at four-digit resolution. Study-level results and caveats: According to the authors, the approach could potentially be generalized to other disease states and immunological phenotypes. Linkage disequilibrium might explain the correlated functional status among segregating V segments, but an unknown experimental factor could not be ruled out. A further reported finding was that TCR beta sequences accurately predicted the HLA-A and HLA-B alleles for most subjects in the first cohort. In an earlier analysis of about 600 of the donors, most TCR beta V segments appeared in productive rearrangements about 87% or about 30% of the time, broadly matching IMGT annotations. Only TCR beta chains were sequenced in this cohort, and the absence of alpha or paired-chain data limited detectable features. Most CMV-associated TCR beta chains appeared to be HLA-restricted in a later analysis, and the HLA associations seemed to be driven largely by CMV exposure. In a later genetic analysis, a missense DCLRE1C variant was associated with V-gene and J-gene trimming of TCR beta chains, and the association was replicated in an independent cohort. The 87-base-pair reads could not distinguish some IMGT-functional V segments, including TRBV6-2 and TRBV6-3, so those segments were excluded. In a later analysis, HLA-associated TCR beta chains showed more clonal expansion and lower generation probabilities than non-associated chains that were equally common. In a later analysis, the rate of TCR association differed among HLA loci, with DRB1 alleles having the most associated TCRs and HLA-C alleles having the fewest. In a later genetic analysis, fewer N-insertions in productive TCRs were reported among donors in an Asian-associated ancestry cluster than the roughly 710-donor mean. In a later analysis, several top co-occurrence clusters were reported to appear linked to parvovirus B19, influenza, CMV and Epstein-Barr virus. For the cohort, immune exposure information was limited to CMV serostatus. The presence/absence analyses assumed that sequencing depth was roughly uniform across donors, and that assumption may not be true. The classifier was reported to diagnose cytomegalovirus status with high specificity and sensitivity in both the original cohort and the validation cohort. Most TCR sequences were seen in very few donors, while some public TCRs were found in many individuals. In the study, about 150 TCR beta chains were listed as associated with cytomegalovirus. Because some donors lacked HLA typing at each locus, the association tests relied only on the typed subset. Around 16 rarely observed V segments, including chromosome 9 orphons, were excluded from the earlier analysis of a few hundred of the donors because counts were too low. Three of the identified cytomegalovirus-associated TCR beta chains were confirmed in vitro to be specific for cytomegalovirus antigens. Specific HLA alleles were associated with 18,000 or so TCR beta sequences at a false discovery rate of 0.05 in a later analysis. The sequencing pipeline was judged likely to have produced a cluster of highly shared sequence variants as a technical artifact. Assigning TCR associations to individual alleles was difficult when HLA alleles, especially DR and DQ, strongly co-occurred.

The cohort comprised around 690 healthy bone marrow donors. All cohort members were sampled while nominally healthy, although unrecorded immune exposures were likely present. The donor tested CMV seronegative, placing the donor among the 350 or so seronegative members of the cohort. Every donor gave a peripheral blood sample, and the peripheral blood mononuclear cells from that sample were used for TCR beta sequencing. Genomic DNA extraction from the blood cell samples was performed with the Qiagen DNeasy Blood Extraction Kit. Trimming accounts for 3 bases at V and 9 bases at J, while the number of junction bases matched to no gene is 6. Including the terminal cysteine and phenylalanine, the CDR3 comprises 15 residues. Of the read, only the CDR3 DNA is kept; its 45 bases are in frame from base 1. From a lookup of the germline V gene (reference sequence), CDR1 and CDR2 are SEHNR and FQNEAQ. Libraries came from the immunoSEQ multiplex PCR assay. For the multiplex PCR, a mixture combining 60 forward primers for TCR Vbeta segments and 13 reverse primers for TCR Jbeta segments was used. The CDR3 region of rearranged TCR beta genes was amplified from genomic DNA by a multiplex PCR assay. The Illumina HiSeq System was used to sequence the amplified TCR beta libraries as 87-base-pair reads. Under the source paper's analysis protocol: In a later analysis, roughly 80 million unique TCR beta chains were counted across the 650 to 700 repertoires, and roughly 10 million of these chains were shared by at least two donors. Raw reads were error-corrected and collapsed into unique sequences with a nearest-neighbor algorithm that merged closely related sequences to remove PCR and sequencing errors. CDR3 sequences were aligned to IMGT reference sequences to assign V, D and J gene segments. For a sequence to be retained, at least a six-nucleotide match to both a V gene segment and a J gene segment was required. A rearrangement counted as productive if the CDR3 had no stop codons and remained in frame with V and J, and every other rearrangement counted as non-productive. Following IMGT convention, CDR3 was defined as the stretch from the second conserved V-encoded cysteine up to the conserved J-encoded phenylalanine. Sequences without an unambiguous match to a single V gene segment were excluded from the earlier analysis of about 640 of the donors. An earlier analysis of fewer than 750 of the donors classified V segments as functional when productive rearrangements were above 56.7% and as segregating when the standard deviation between donors was above 5%. To diagnose cytomegalovirus status from the catalog of TCR beta chain sequences, a statistical classification framework was built. A later analysis assigned V and J genes by comparing TCR nucleotide sequences with IMGT/GENE-DB human TR gene sequences. The TCRdist pipeline was used in a later analysis to assign CDR3 sequences and most-parsimonious VDJ recombination scenarios. In a later analysis, every TCR beta chain was defined by the combination of its CDR3 amino acid sequence and its V-gene family, and reads without a unique V-gene family were dropped. As a way to deal with suspected cross-contamination and a sequencing artifact, a later analysis dropped over 550 nucleotide sequences that were highly shared and had low generation probability. For each public chain, a later analysis derived a clonal expansion index from normalized ranks of inferred template counts within each repertoire. A later analysis computed generation probabilities with a VDJ recombination model fitted to out-of-frame rearrangements, and checked the results against IGoR. A later analysis scored TCR-TCR, TCR-HLA and TCR-CMV co-occurrence with hypergeometric tests, applying a repertoire-size bias correction to TCR pairs. False discovery rates were estimated in a later analysis by permuting HLA or CMV assignments 20 times. A later analysis grouped co-occurring TCRs with DBSCAN, adding TCRdist sequence similarity when clustering within HLA-allele-positive subsets. Co-occurrence clustering excluded repertoires with fewer than 30,000 or more than 120,000 public chains, plus five with anomalous nucleotide sharing. TCRdb re-hosts the immuneACCESS table, in-frame sequences only. Its copies lack some clones; in the studies checked, an unresolved V gene accounts for under half of them, and the cause for the rest is not known. V and J calls and clone size are given by that table; D and trimming were obtained from the DNA. The sample includes over 150,000 clones, with more than 80% observed a single time. The ten largest clones represent approximately 13% of the sample.

A remark on this clone: The antigen this receptor binds is unknown. Nothing much larger sits one base from this clone, and base qualities are not available.

This receptor was obtained from a woman aged 50 to 65 in good health and CMV-seronegative. The sequence links TRBV7-9 to TRBJ2-1, with TRBD2 identical over 12 junction bases. The sample taken for sequencing was PBMCs. CDR3 region: CASSFTLAGGTEQFF. The DNA reads as follows: TGTGCCAGCAGCTTCACGCTAGCGGGAGGGACTGAGCAGTTCTTC. With the rest looked up from the reference TRBV7-9 and TRBJ2-1 genes rather than sequenced, the full variable domain is DTGVSQNPRHKITKRGQNVTFRCDPISEHNRLYWYRQTLGQGPEFLTYFQNEAQLEKSRLLSDRFSAERPKGSFSTLEIQRTEQGDSAMYLCASSFTLAGGTEQFFGPGTRLTVL.